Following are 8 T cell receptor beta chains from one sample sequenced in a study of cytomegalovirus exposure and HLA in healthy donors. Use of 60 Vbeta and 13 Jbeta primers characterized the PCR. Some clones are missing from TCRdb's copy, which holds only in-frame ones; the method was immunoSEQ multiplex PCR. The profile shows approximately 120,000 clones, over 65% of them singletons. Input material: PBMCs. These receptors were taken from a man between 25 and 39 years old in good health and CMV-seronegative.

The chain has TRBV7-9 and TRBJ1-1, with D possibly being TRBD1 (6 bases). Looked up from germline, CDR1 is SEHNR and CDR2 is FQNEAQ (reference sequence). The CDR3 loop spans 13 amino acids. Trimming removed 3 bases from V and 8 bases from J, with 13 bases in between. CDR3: CASSLDSGTEAFF. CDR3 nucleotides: TGTGCCAGCAGCTTGGATTCCGGGACAGAAGCTTTCTTT.

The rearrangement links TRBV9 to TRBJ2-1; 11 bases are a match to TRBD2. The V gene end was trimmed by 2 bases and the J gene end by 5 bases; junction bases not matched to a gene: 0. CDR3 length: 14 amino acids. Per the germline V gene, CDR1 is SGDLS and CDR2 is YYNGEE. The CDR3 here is CASSVSGGDNEQFF. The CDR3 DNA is TGTGCCAGCAGCGTTAGCGGGGGGGACAATGAGCAGTTCTTC.

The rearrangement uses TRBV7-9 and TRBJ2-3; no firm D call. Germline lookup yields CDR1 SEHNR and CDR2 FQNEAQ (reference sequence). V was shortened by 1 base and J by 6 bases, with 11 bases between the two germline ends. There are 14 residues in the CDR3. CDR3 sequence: CASSLGGLRDTQYF. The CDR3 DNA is TGTGCCAGCAGCTTAGGAGGCTTACGGGATACGCAGTATTTT.

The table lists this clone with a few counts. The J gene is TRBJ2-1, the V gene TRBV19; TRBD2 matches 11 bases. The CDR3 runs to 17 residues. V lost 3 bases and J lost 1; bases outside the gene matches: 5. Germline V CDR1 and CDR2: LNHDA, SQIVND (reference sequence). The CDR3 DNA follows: TGTGCCAGTAGTATCAGGTCTAGCGGGAGGTCCTACAATGAGCAGTTCTTC. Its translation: CASSIRSSGRSYNEQFF.

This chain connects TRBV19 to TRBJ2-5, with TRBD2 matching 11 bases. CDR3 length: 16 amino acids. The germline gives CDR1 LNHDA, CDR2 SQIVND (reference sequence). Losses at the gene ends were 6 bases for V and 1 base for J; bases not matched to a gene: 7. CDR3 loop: CASSPVGLAAQETQYF. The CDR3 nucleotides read TGTGCCAGTAGCCCTGTGGGACTAGCGGCCCAAGAGACCCAGTACTTC.

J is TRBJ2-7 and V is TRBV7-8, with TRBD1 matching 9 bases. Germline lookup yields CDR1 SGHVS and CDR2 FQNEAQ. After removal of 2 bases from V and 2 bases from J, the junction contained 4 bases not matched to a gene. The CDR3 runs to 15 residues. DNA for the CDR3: TGTGCCAGCAGCTTAACCACAGGGGGCCCCTACGAGCAGTACTTC. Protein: CASSLTTGGPYEQYF.

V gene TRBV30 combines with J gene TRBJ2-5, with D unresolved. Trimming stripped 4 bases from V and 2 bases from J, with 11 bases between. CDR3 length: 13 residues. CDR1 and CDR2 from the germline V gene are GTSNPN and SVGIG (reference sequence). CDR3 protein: CAWTGNFQETQYF. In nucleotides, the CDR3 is TGTGCCTGGACAGGAAACTTTCAAGAGACCCAGTACTTC.

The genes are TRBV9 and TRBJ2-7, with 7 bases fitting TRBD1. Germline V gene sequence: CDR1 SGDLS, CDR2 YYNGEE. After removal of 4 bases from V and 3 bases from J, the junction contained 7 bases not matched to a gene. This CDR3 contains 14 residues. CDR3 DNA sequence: TGTGCCAGCAGCACGGGGACAGACGGCTACGAGCAGTACTTC. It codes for CASSTGTDGYEQYF.